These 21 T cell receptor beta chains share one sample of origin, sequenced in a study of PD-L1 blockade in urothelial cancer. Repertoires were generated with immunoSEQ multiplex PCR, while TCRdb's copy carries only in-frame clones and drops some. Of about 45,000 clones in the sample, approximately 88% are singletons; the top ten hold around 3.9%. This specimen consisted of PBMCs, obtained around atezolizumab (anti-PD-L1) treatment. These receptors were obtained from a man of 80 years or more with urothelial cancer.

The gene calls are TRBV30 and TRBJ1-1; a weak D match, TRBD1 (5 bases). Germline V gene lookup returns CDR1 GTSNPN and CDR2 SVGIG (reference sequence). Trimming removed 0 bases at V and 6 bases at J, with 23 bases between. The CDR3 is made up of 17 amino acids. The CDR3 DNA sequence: TGTGCCTGGAGTGTAAGGGCCAGGGCCGGCATTGAGGCTGAAGCTTTCTTT. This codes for CAWSVRARAGIEAEAFF.

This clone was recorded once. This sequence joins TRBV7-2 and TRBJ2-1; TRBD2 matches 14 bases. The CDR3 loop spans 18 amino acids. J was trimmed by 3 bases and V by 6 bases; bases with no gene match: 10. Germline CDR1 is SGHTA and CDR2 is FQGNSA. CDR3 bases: TGTGCCAGCAGTTTTGGGACTAGCGGGAGTATATACTACAATGAGCAGTTCTTC. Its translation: CASSFGTSGSIYYNEQFF.

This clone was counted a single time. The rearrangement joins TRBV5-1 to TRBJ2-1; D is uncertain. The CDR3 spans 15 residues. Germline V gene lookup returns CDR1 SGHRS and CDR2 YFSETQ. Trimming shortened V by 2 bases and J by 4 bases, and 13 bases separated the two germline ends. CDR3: CASSLSRNRYNEQFF. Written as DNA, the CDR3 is TGCGCCAGCAGCTTAAGTCGAAATCGGTACAATGAGCAGTTCTTC.

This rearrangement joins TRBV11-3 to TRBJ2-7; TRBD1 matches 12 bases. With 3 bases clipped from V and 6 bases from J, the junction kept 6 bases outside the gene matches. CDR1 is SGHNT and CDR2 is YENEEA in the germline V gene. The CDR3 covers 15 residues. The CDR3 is CASSFSGTGGSEQYF. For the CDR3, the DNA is TGTGCCAGCAGCTTTTCCGGGACAGGGGGCAGCGAGCAGTACTTC.

The CDR3 here is CASSLDWGRASYGYTF. The CDR3 DNA follows: TGTGCCAGCAGCTTAGATTGGGGGAGGGCCTCCTATGGCTACACCTTC. The chain recombines TRBV11-2 with TRBJ1-2, with a tentative D call TRBD1 (5 bases). The germline gives CDR1 SGHAT, CDR2 FQNNGV. V lost 0 bases, J lost 4 bases, and 15 bases lay in between. The CDR3 contains 16 residues. Combining the CDR3 with reference TRBV11-2 and TRBJ1-2 gives the whole variable domain EAGVAQSPRYKIIEKRQSVAFWCNPISGHATLYWYQQILGQGPKLLIQFQNNGVVDDSQLPKDRFSAERLKGVDSTLKIQPAKLEDSAVYLCASSLDWGRASYGYTFGSGTRLTVV.

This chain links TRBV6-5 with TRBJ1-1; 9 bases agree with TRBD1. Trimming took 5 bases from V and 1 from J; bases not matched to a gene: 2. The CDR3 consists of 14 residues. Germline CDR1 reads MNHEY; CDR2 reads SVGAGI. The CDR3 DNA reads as TGTGCCAGCAGTCGGGACAGGGCGAACACTGAAGCTTTCTTT. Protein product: CASSRDRANTEAFF.

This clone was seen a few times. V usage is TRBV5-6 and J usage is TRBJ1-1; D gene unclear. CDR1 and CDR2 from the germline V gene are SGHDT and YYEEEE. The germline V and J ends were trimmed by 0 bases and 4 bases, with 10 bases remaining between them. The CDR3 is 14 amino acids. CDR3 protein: CASSLVGRSTEAFF. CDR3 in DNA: TGTGCCAGCAGCTTGGTGGGGAGGAGCACTGAAGCTTTCTTT.

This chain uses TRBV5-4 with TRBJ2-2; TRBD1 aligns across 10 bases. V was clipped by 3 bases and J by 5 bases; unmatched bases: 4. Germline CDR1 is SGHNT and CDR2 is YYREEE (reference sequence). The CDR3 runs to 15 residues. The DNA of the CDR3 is TGTGCCAGCAGCTGGACAGGGGGTTGGACCGGGGAGCTGTTTTTT. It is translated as CASSWTGGWTGELFF.

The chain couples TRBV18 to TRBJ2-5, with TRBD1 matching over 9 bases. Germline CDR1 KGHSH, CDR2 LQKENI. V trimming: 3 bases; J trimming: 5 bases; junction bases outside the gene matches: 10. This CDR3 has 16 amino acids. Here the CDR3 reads CASSPATRQGGETQYF. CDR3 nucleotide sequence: TGTGCCAGCTCACCGGCTACCCGACAGGGGGGGGAGACCCAGTACTTC. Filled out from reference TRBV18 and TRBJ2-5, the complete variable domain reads NAGVMQNPRHLVRRRGQEARLRCSPMKGHSHVYWYRQLPEEGLKFMVYLQKENIIDESGMPKERFSAEFPKEGPSILRIQQVVRGDSAAYFCASSPATRQGGETQYFGPGTRLLVL.

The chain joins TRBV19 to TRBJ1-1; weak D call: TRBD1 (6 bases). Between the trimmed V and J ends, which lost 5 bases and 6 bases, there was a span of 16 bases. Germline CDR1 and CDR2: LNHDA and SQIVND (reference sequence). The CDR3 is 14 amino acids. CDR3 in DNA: TGTGCCAGTAGTGCACGACAGGTGTTGGCTGAAGCTTTCTTT. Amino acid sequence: CASSARQVLAEAFF. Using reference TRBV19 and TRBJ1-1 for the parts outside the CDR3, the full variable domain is DGGITQSPKYLFRKEGQNVTLSCEQNLNHDAMYWYRQDPGQGLRLIYYSQIVNDFQKGDIAEGYSVSREKKESFPLTVTSAQKNPTAFYLCASSARQVLAEAFFGQGTRLTVV.

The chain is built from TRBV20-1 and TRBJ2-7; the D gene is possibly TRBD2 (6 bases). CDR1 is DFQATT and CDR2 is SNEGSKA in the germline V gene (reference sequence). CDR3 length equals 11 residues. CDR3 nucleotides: TGCGCGACTAGAGGATCAGGCGAGCAGTACTTC. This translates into CATRGSGEQYF.

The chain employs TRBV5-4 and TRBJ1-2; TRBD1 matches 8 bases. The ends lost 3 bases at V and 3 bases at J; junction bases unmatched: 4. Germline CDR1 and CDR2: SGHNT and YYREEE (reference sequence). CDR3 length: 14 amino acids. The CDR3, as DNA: TGTGCCAGCAGCTCAGAGACAGGGGACTATGGCTACACCTTC. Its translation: CASSSETGDYGYTF.

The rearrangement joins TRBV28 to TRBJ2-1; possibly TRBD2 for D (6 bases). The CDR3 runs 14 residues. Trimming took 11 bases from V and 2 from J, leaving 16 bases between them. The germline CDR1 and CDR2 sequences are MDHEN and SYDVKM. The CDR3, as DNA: TGTGCCGGGGGGTCCCCGGGGCCCTACAATGAGCAGTTCTTC. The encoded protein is CAGGSPGPYNEQFF. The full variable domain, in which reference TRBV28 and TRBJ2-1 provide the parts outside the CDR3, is DVKVTQSSRYLVKRTGEKVFLECVQDMDHENMFWYRQDPGLGLRLIYFSYDVKMKEKGDIPEGYSVSREKKERFSLILESASTNQTSMYLCAGGSPGPYNEQFFGPGTRLTVL.

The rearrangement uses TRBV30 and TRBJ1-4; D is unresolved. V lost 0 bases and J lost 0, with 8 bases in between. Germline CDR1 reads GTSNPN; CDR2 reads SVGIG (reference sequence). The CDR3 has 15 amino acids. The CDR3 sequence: CAWSVLATTNEKLFF. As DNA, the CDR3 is TGTGCCTGGAGTGTATTGGCAACAACTAATGAAAAACTGTTTTTT.

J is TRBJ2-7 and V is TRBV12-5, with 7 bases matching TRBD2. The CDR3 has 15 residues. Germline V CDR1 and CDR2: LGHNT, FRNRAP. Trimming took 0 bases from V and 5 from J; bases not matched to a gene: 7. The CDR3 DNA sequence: TGTGCTAGTGGTTTGGTACTGGCGGGAGCTGACGAGCAGTACTTC. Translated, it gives CASGLVLAGADEQYF.

DNA of the CDR3: TGTGCCAGCAGCTTTGGGACAGGTGAAGGTGAGCAGTTCTTC. Protein product: CASSFGTGEGEQFF. The V and J genes are TRBV5-6 and TRBJ2-1, with 8 bases matching TRBD1. The germline V gene encodes CDR1 SGHDT and CDR2 YYEEEE. V was clipped by 2 bases and J by 9 bases; unmatched bases: 7. This CDR3 has 14 amino acids.

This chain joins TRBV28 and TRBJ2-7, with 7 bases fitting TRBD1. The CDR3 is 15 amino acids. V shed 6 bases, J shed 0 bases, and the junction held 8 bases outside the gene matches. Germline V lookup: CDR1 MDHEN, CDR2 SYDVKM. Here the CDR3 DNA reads TGTGCCAGCAGCTCCGGGACAGCAGGCTCCTACGAGCAGTACTTC. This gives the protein CASSSGTAGSYEQYF.

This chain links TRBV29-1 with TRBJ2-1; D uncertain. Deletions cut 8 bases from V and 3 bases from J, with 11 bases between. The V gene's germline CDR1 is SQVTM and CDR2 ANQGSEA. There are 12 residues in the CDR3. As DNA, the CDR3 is TGCAGCCTACGTCAGGACTACAATGAGCAGTTCTTC. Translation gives CSLRQDYNEQFF.

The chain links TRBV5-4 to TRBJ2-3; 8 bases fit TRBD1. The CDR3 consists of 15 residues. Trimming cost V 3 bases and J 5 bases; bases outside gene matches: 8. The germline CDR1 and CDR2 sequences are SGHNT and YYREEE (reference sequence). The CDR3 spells CASSYADRVGDTQYF. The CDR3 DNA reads TGTGCCAGCAGCTACGCGGACAGGGTGGGAGATACGCAGTATTTT.

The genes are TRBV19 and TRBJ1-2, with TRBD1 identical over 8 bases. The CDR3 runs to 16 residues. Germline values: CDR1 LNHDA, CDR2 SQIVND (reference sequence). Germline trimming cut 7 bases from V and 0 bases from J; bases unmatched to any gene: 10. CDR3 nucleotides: TGTGCCAGTATCGCCGGGACAGGCCCTCCTAACTATGGCTACACCTTC. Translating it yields CASIAGTGPPNYGYTF.

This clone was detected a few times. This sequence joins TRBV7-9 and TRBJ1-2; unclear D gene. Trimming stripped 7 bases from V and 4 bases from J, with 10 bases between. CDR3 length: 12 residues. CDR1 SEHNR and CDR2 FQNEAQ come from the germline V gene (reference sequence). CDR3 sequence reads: CASTGYGYGYTF. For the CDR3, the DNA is TGTGCCAGCACCGGGTACGGCTATGGCTACACCTTC. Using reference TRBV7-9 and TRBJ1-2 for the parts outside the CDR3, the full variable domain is DTGVSQNPRHKITKRGQNVTFRCDPISEHNRLYWYRQTLGQGPEFLTYFQNEAQLEKSRLLSDRFSAERPKGSFSTLEIQRTEQGDSAMYLCASTGYGYGYTFGSGTRLTVV.